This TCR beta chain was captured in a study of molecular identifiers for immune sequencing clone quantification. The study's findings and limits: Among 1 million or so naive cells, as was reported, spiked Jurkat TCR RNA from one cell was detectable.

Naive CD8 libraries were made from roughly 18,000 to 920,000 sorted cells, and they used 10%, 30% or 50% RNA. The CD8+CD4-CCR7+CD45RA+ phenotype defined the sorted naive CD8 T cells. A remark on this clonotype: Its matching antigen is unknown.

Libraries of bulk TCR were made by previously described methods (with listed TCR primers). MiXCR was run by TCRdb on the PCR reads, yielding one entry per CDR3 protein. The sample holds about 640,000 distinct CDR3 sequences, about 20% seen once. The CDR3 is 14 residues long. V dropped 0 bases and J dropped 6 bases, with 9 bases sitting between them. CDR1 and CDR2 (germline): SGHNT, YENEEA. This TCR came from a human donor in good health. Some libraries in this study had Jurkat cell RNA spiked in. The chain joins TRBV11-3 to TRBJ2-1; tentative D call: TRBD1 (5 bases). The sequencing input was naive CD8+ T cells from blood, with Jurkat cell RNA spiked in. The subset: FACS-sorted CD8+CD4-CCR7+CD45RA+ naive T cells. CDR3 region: CASSLDEGVNEQFF. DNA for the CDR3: TGTGCCAGCAGCTTAGATGAAGGGGTCAATGAGCAGTTCTTC.